The source of this TCR beta chain is a study of response to subunit inactivated influenza vaccine. Findings and limits, study-wide: It was the authors' suggestion that each seasonal influenza vaccination recruits few new T cells.

The sample holds a few counts of this clonotype. Its antigen is unidentified. TCRdb called the RT-PCR reads again in MiXCR, with one record for every CDR3 protein. The sample consists of about 780,000 distinct CDR3 sequences, less than 20% of them appearing once. This CDR3 is 15 amino acids long. Trimming took 6 bases from V and 7 from J, leaving 22 bases between them. Germline values: CDR1 SEHNR, CDR2 FQNEAQ (reference sequence). The chain recombines TRBV7-9 with TRBJ2-7; perhaps TRBD1 as D (6 bases). The TCR comes from a man aged 50 to 59 who received an inactivated influenza vaccine. Sequenced here: PBMCs from blood, sampled less than 6 days after vaccination. CDR3 region: CASRGQTGGPGEQYF. CDR3 sequence (DNA): TGTGCCAGCAGGGGGCAGACAGGTGGCCCTGGTGAGCAGTACTTC. Full variable domain (missing parts from reference TRBV7-9 and TRBJ2-7): DTGVSQNPRHKITKRGQNVTFRCDPISEHNRLYWYRQTLGQGPEFLTYFQNEAQLEKSRLLSDRFSAERPKGSFSTLEIQRTEQGDSAMYLCASRGQTGGPGEQYFGPGTRLTVT.